A selection of T cell receptor beta chains follows, all from one sample in a study of CD4 T cells in relation to SARS-CoV-2 and coronaviruses. Sequenced by immunoSEQ multiplex PCR; TCRdb stores in-frame clones only, minus some. The table records about 38,000 clones, more than 60% of them present only once. Which antigens these TCRs recognize remains unknown. Sequenced sample: memory CD4+ T cells from PBMCs, cultured in vitro. The receptor set was obtained from an adult with COVID-19. Each CDR3 is given with its conserved first and last residue. D genes are given only for firm matches. The size of a clone is reported for some rows only, either as once, few or many, or as a class for expanded clones.

TRBJ2-1,NA,TRBV7-3,17,TRBD2,CASSLTPSGSSYNEQFF,TGTGCCAGCAGCTTAACTCCTAGCGGGAGCTCCTACAATGAGCAGTTCTTC
TRBJ2-6,NA,TRBV18,15,NA,CASSPLPSGANVLTF,TGTGCCAGCTCACCGCTGCCTTCTGGGGCCAACGTCCTGACTTTC
TRBJ2-1,NA,TRBV2,18,TRBD2,CASGTGTSGSRSYNEQFF,TGTGCCAGCGGTACCGGGACTAGCGGGTCCCGCTCCTACAATGAGCAGTTCTTC
TRBJ2-3,NA,TRBV6-4,14,NA,CASSQTGGTDTQYF,TGTGCCAGCAGCCAGACAGGCGGCACAGATACGCAGTATTTT
TRBJ2-3,NA,TRBV4-1,20,TRBD2,CASSLKTPGTSGRAPDTQYF,TGCGCCAGCAGCCTTAAAACCCCCGGGACTAGCGGGAGGGCCCCAGATACGCAGTATTTT
TRBJ2-2,NA,TRBV7-2,16,TRBD2,CASSLTSGLGTGELFF,TGTGCCAGCAGCTTGACTAGCGGGTTGGGCACCGGGGAGCTGTTTTTT
TRBJ2-1,once,TRBV20-1,16,NA,CSASDPRTASYNEQFF,TGCAGTGCTAGTGATCCTCGGACCGCCTCCTACAATGAGCAGTTCTTC
TRBJ2-3,few,TRBV19,13,NA,CASSADFTDTQYF,TGTGCCAGTAGTGCGGACTTCACAGATACGCAGTATTTT
TRBJ2-2,NA,TRBV7-2,13,NA,CASRGDGGGELFF,TGTGCCAGCCGCGGGGACGGCGGCGGGGAGCTGTTTTTT
TRBJ1-1,once,TRBV12-3/TRBV12-4,12,NA,CASARGNTEAFF,TGTGCCAGTGCGAGGGGCAACACTGAAGCTTTCTTT
TRBJ2-7,NA,TRBV4-2,18,TRBD2,CASSQEGFGGRVSYEQYF,TGTGCCAGCAGCCAAGAGGGTTTTGGCGGGAGGGTCTCCTACGAGCAGTACTTC
TRBJ2-3,NA,TRBV11-3,16,TRBD2,CASSLGRRESADTQYF,TGTGCCAGCAGCTTAGGGCGGCGGGAGTCGGCAGATACGCAGTATTTT
TRBJ2-7,NA,TRBV2,13,NA,CASSDRGGYEQYF,TGTGCCAGCAGTGATAGGGGGGGGTACGAGCAGTACTTC
TRBJ2-1,NA,TRBV7-9,15,TRBD2,CASSLLAGEVGEQFF,TGTGCCAGCAGCTTATTAGCGGGAGAAGTAGGTGAGCAGTTCTTC
TRBJ1-5,NA,TRBV5-5,14,NA,CASSLDGGQQPQHF,TGTGCCAGCAGCTTGGATGGGGGACAACAGCCCCAGCATTTT
TRBJ1-1,NA,TRBV12-3/TRBV12-4,13,NA,CASSLMRNTEAFF,TGTGCCAGCAGTTTAATGCGGAACACTGAAGCTTTCTTT
TRBJ2-1,NA,TRBV7-9,17,TRBD2,CASSSGLAGSSYNEQFF,TGTGCCAGCAGCTCGGGACTAGCGGGGAGCTCCTACAATGAGCAGTTCTTC
TRBJ2-6,once,TRBV5-1,14,NA,CASSWGAGANVLTF,TGCGCCAGCAGCTGGGGTGCTGGGGCCAACGTCCTGACTTTC
TRBJ2-7,NA,TRBV11-1,19,TRBD2,CASSLALTSGSISSYEQYF,TGTGCCAGCAGCTTAGCGCTTACTAGCGGGAGCATAAGCTCCTACGAGCAGTACTTC
TRBJ2-5,few,TRBV7-9,12,NA,CASSREFETQYF,TGTGCCAGCAGCCGGGAGTTCGAGACCCAGTACTTC